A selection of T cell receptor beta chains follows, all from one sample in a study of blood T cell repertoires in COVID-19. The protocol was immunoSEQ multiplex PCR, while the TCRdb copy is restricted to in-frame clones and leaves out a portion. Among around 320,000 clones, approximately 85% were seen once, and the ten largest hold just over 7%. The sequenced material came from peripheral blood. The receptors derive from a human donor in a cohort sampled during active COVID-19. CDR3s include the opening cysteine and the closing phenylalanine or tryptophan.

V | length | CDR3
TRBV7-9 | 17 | CASSRTAGHQGSSPLHF
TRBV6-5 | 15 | CASQRASGDTDTQYF
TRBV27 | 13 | CASSLGASYEQYF
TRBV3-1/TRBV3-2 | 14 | CASSERQVYTEAFF
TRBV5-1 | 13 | CASSLEAGDEQFF
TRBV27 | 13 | CASSLSREVEQYF
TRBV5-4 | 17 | CASSSNGLAGVIDTQYF
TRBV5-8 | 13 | CASSFSGARPQHF
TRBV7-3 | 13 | CASSLGGGVGQFF
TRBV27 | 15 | CASSLSNSYNSPLHF
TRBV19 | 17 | CASSSRQVPTSNQPQHF
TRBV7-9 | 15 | CASSLAGSGLYEQYF
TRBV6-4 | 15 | CASSDGTGGTDTQYF
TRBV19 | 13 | CASSTGINSPLHF
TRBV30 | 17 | CAWSALGTSGGANEQFF
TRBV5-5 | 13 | CASSLDRGETQYF
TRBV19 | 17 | CASSTYRVSVYNSPLHF
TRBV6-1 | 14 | CASSEDFSVGELFF
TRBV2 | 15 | CASSEGGTINQPQHF
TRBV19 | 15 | CATGGGLAGIYEQYF
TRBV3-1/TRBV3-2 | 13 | CASSQTRSGELFF
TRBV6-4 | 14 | CASSEQRNTGELFF
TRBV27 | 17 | CASSFVPQGARTDTQYF
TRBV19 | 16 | CASSGGLGQVNQPQHF
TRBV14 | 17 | CASSQGLPGQFIGELFF
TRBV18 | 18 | CASSPDPISGAAGNTIYF
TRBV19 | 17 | CASSIEFLRGGTGELFF
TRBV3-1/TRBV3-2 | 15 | CASSHPGLASDEQFF
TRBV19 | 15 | CASSPAGGLINIQYF
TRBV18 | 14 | CASQGLQNTGELFF
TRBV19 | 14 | CASNRDRGNTEAFF
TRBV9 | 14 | CASSVEGEGQPQHF
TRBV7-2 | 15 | CASSLSQGGYNEQFF
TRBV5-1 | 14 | CASSFPGGGNEQFF
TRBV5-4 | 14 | CASSLGTATYEQYF
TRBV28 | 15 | CASSLRDREDTEAFF
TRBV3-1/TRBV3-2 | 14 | CASRPLAGGDTQYF
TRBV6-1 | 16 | CASSEQGIYSNQPQHF
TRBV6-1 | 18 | CASSARRVGVSAKNIQYF
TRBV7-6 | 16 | CASSLDSRLSGNTIYF
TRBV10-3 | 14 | CAISERLAGDTQYF
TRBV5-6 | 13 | CASSYRNTGELFF